The 24 T cell receptor beta chains given below trace back to one sample, sequenced in a study of T cell clonality in common variable immunodeficiency. The table came from immunoSEQ multiplex PCR; TCRdb's copy has only in-frame clones and leaves some out. The profile covers roughly 32,000 clones, none occurring a single time. Specimen: peripheral blood mononuclear cells. Receptors originate from a person between 18 and 75 years old in good health.

This clone was observed at least ten times. The DNA ends 3 residues before the CDR3 does, and the rest of the CDR3 is filled in from the germline J gene. The chain uses TRBV11-2 and TRBJ1-2; 7 bases line up with TRBD1. CDR3 length: 14 residues. J was trimmed by 4 bases and V by 7 bases; bases with no gene match: 9. Germline V CDR1 and CDR2: SGHAT, FQNNGV. The CDR3 bases that were read are TGTGCCAGCACCCTCGGGGACAGTCCCTATGGC. Its translation is CASTLGDSPYG. The entire CDR3 is CASTLGDSPYGYTF.

This clone has ten or more counts. The CDR3 extends 3 residues past the end of the read, so its final part is completed from the germline J gene. The chain combines TRBV9 with TRBJ2-3; D gene unclear. V was clipped by 4 bases and J by 6 bases, with 21 bases between them. Germline V gives CDR1 SGDLS, CDR2 YYNGEE. This CDR3 has 16 residues. This chain's CDR3 is CASSPSGGGARDTQYF. CDR3 DNA, as far as it was read: TGTGCCAGCAGCCCGAGTGGTGGCGGAGCTCGGGATACG.

This clone appeared many times. The read ends 3 residues shy of where the CDR3 ends; the end is completed using the germline J gene. The V gene is TRBV6-1, the J gene TRBJ1-6; 8 bases are a match to TRBD1. The CDR3 consists of 15 residues. J lost 6 bases, V lost 2 bases, and 3 bases had no gene match. Germline CDR1 is MNHNS and CDR2 is SASEGT. Partial CDR3 DNA: TGTGCCAGCAGTGAATTGGGACAGGCTAATTCACCC. The encoded protein is CASSELGQANSP. From start to end, the CDR3 is CASSELGQANSPLHF.

This clone was seen a handful of times. It may be a read error: a sequence one base away is much more abundant. With the read ending 3 residues before the CDR3 end, the germline J gene is used to fill in that end. The chain has TRBV11-2 and TRBJ2-5; TRBD1 matches 10 bases. Germline lookup yields CDR1 SGHAT and CDR2 FQNNGV. The CDR3 runs to 14 residues. The CDR3 bases that were read are TGTGCCAGCAGCTTGGGACAGGGGACAGATACC. This translates into CASSLGQGTDT. The entire CDR3 protein is CASSLGQGTDTQYF.

This clone was picked up a small number of times. The read is 3 residues too short to cover the CDR3 end, so that end is filled in from the germline J gene. The gene calls are TRBV19 and TRBJ2-3, with 15 bases aligning to TRBD2. This CDR3 is built from 16 residues. The V gene's germline CDR1 is LNHDA and CDR2 SQIVND (reference sequence). This chain's CDR3 is CASSSRTSGRAETQYF. The part of the CDR3 DNA that was read is TGTGCCAGTAGTAGTCGGACTAGCGGGAGGGCCGAGACG.

This clone has ten or more counts. The read terminates 3 residues before the CDR3 end, so the remaining end is supplied by the germline J gene. The chain uses TRBV28 and TRBJ2-3; 9 bases map to TRBD2. Unmatched junction bases numbered 7, after V lost 10 bases and J lost 2 bases. The CDR3 is 14 residues long. Germline CDR1 and CDR2: MDHEN and SYDVKM. The CDR3 spells CATIAGAITDTQYF. CDR3 DNA (partial): TGTGCCACCATAGCGGGAGCCATCACAGATACG. Full variable domain (missing parts from reference TRBV28 and TRBJ2-3): DVKVTQSSRYLVKRTGEKVFLECVQDMDHENMFWYRQDPGLGLRLIYFSYDVKMKEKGDIPEGYSVSREKKERFSLILESASTNQTSMYLCATIAGAITDTQYFGPGTRLTVL.

This clone was picked up many times. The read ends 3 residues before the CDR3 terminus; that terminus is restored from the germline J gene. V gene TRBV5-5 combines with J gene TRBJ2-7, with D tentatively TRBD2 (6 bases). Germline assignment: CDR1 SGHKS and CDR2 YYEKEE (reference sequence). Trimming took off 4 bases at V and 6 bases at J, with 20 bases between the two ends. This CDR3 has 15 amino acids. The covered CDR3 bases are TGTGCCAGCAGCGGGGCTAGCGAGACGGGGCGCGAG. This encodes CASSGASETGRE. The CDR3 in full is CASSGASETGREQYF.

The table lists this clone with many counts. With the read ending 3 residues before the CDR3 end, the germline J gene is used to fill in that end. The chain uses TRBV7-9 and TRBJ2-5; D is ambiguous. This CDR3 comprises 13 residues. V was trimmed by 2 bases and J by 5 bases, leaving 9 bases between them. Germline lookup yields CDR1 SEHNR and CDR2 FQNEAQ (reference sequence). The sequenced part of the CDR3 DNA is TGTGCCAGCAGCTTACCACAGAGGGAGACC. Amino acids: CASSLPQRET. The whole CDR3 sequence reads CASSLPQRETQYF.

This clone was observed at least ten times. The part of the CDR3 DNA that was read is TGTGCCAGTGGCCCCGGACAGGGGTGGGCTGAA. Its translation is CASGPGQGWAE. The whole CDR3 protein is CASGPGQGWAEAFF. The J gene is TRBJ1-1, the V gene TRBV19; TRBD1 matches 9 bases. Read sequence stops 3 residues before the CDR3 end, and the germline J gene provides the missing end. V was clipped by 8 bases and J by 6 bases; unmatched bases: 10. Germline loops: CDR1 LNHDA, CDR2 SQIVND (reference sequence). CDR3 length: 14 residues.

In its sample, this clone was seen many times. The CDR3 end falls 3 residues outside the read, so it is completed with the germline J gene. The chain links TRBV27 to TRBJ2-1; 9 bases align to TRBD2. CDR1 is MNHEY and CDR2 is SMNVEV in the germline V gene (reference sequence). The J segment lost 2 bases and the V segment lost 3 bases, leaving 2 bases of the junction unmatched. This CDR3 comprises 15 residues. Incomplete CDR3 DNA: TGTGCCAGCAGTTTGGCTAGCGGGACCTACAATGAG. Amino acids: CASSLASGTYNE. The full CDR3 protein reads CASSLASGTYNEQFF.

This clone was detected ten times or more. The read halts 3 residues ahead of the CDR3 end, with the missing end drawn from the germline J gene. J is TRBJ1-4 and V is TRBV5-4; D call uncertain. CDR1 is SGHNT, CDR2 YYREEE, per germline (reference sequence). CDR3 length: 15 amino acids. Between the trimmed V and J ends, which lost 0 bases and 3 bases, there was a span of 9 bases. The CDR3 region is CASSLDLRANEKLFF. Incomplete CDR3 DNA: TGTGCCAGCAGCTTGGACCTGCGGGCTAATGAAAAA.

This clone appeared a few times. A much larger clone lies one base from this, so it may be a read error. The CDR3 end lies 3 residues beyond the end of the read and is filled in from the germline J gene. The same CDR3 is also encoded by other DNA sequences in this sample. The chain joins TRBV6-1 to TRBJ1-2, with TRBD1 matching 7 bases. CDR3 length: 16 amino acids. Germline V lookup: CDR1 MNHNS, CDR2 SASEGT. This chain's CDR3 is CASSEGARQGEAGYTF. The CDR3 bases that were read are TGTGCCAGCAGTGAAGGAGCGAGACAGGGAGAGGCTGGA.

This clone occurred many times. CDR3 DNA, as far as it was read: TGTGCCAGCAGCTTATCGGCTAGCGGTTCCTACGAG. It codes for CASSLSASGSYE. From start to end, the CDR3 is CASSLSASGSYEQYF. This chain links TRBV7-3 with TRBJ2-7, with TRBD2 matching over 7 bases. The read ends 3 residues early relative to the CDR3; the germline J gene fills the gap. V trimming: 2 bases; J trimming: 1 base; junction bases outside the gene matches: 5. The CDR3 is made up of 15 amino acids. Per germline, CDR1 SGHTA and CDR2 FQGTGA.

This clone was seen repeatedly, ten times or more. The CDR3 end is not reached by the read, which stops 3 residues before it; the germline J gene fills it in. The rearrangement joins TRBV7-3 to TRBJ2-1, with 10 bases aligning to TRBD2. Germline V gives CDR1 SGHTA, CDR2 FQGTGA. There are 15 residues in the CDR3. Germline trimming cut 3 bases from V and 2 bases from J; bases unmatched to any gene: 1. The CDR3 loop is CASSFTSGTYNEQFF. Partial CDR3 DNA: TGTGCCAGCAGCTTTACTAGCGGGACCTACAATGAG. The variable domain in full, completed from reference TRBV7-3 and TRBJ2-1, reads GAGVSQTPSNKVTEKGKYVELRCDPISGHTALYWYRQSLGQGPEFLIYFQGTGAADDSGLPNDRFFAVRPEGSVSTLKIQRTERGDSAVYLCASSFTSGTYNEQFFGPGTRLTVL.

This clone showed up many times. The CDR3 is cut off 3 residues early in the read; its end comes from the germline J gene. This chain joins TRBV5-5 and TRBJ1-1, with D maybe TRBD1 (5 bases). The V gene's germline CDR1 is SGHKS and CDR2 YYEKEE (reference sequence). The CDR3 is 15 residues long. V was trimmed by 0 bases and J by 5 bases, leaving 14 bases between them. CDR3 DNA, as far as it was read: TGTGCCAGCAGCTTGGCCAAAAGCGGGGGAACTGAA. Amino acids: CASSLAKSGGTE. The CDR3 in full is CASSLAKSGGTEAFF.

The table lists this clone with many counts. The read falls 3 residues short of the CDR3 end, and the missing part is taken from the germline J gene. The chain couples TRBV6-1 to TRBJ2-7; 8 nucleotides match TRBD1. Germline lookup yields CDR1 MNHNS and CDR2 SASEGT. The ends lost 2 bases at V and 5 bases at J; junction bases unmatched: 5. The CDR3 is 14 amino acids. Incomplete CDR3 DNA: TGTGCCAGCAGTGAACAGGGGGCATCTAACGAG. As protein: CASSEQGASNE. The whole CDR3 region reads CASSEQGASNEQYF.

At least ten counts were recorded for this clone. The read ends 3 residues before the CDR3 terminus; that terminus is restored from the germline J gene. The J gene is TRBJ1-1, the V gene TRBV10-3, with unresolved D. The CDR3 has 16 amino acids. Trimming took 4 bases from V and 0 from J, leaving 15 bases between them. Germline V CDR1 and CDR2: ENHRY, SYGVKD. The CDR3 bases that were read are TGTGCCATCAGTGCAGGAGGGTACAAAATGAACACTGAA. It codes for CAISAGGYKMNTE. The whole CDR3 region reads CAISAGGYKMNTEAFF.

This clone was seen ten or more times. CDR3 sequence: CATKSAPGTDTQYF. CDR3 DNA, as far as it was read: TGTGCCACGAAATCGGCTCCGGGTACAGATACG. V is TRBV19 and J is TRBJ2-3; no clear D gene. The read stops 3 residues short of the end of the CDR3; the missing end is completed from the germline J gene. Trimming stripped 10 bases from V and 3 bases from J, with 17 bases between. The germline V gene encodes CDR1 LNHDA and CDR2 SQIVND (reference sequence). The CDR3 is 14 residues long.

This clone has ten or more counts. The read comes to an end 3 residues before the CDR3 does, leaving the germline J gene to fill in the end. The gene calls are TRBV30 and TRBJ2-7, with TRBD2 matching 7 bases. Germline CDR1 GTSNPN, CDR2 SVGIG (reference sequence). CDR3 length: 16 amino acids. V gave up 1 base and J gave up 2 bases; unmatched junction bases: 11. The CDR3 here is CAWSDLKSSGTYEQYF. The CDR3 DNA, read in part, is TGTGCCTGGAGTGATCTTAAGTCTAGCGGAACCTACGAG.

This clone was found a few times. The sequenced fragment ends 3 residues before the CDR3 boundary, so the rest is inferred from the germline J gene. Additional DNA sequences in this sample encode the identical CDR3. The chain combines TRBV7-2 with TRBJ1-1; tentatively, D is TRBD1 (6 bases). Germline V gene lookup returns CDR1 SGHTA and CDR2 FQGNSA. The CDR3 has 15 residues. The DNA read from the CDR3 is TGTGCCAGCAGCTGGCTAGCGGGGGGCCAAGAGACA. Translation: CASSWLAGGQET. The whole CDR3 reads CASSWLAGGQETAFF.

In its sample, this clone was seen many times. The CDR3 bases that were read are TGTGCCAGCAGTGTGACCGCGGGCGGCACTGAA. This codes for CASSVTAGGTE. The entire CDR3 sequence reads CASSVTAGGTEAFF. The rearrangement uses TRBV2 and TRBJ1-1; D remains ambiguous. The read gets to within 3 residues of the CDR3 end, and the germline J gene fills in the rest. This CDR3 has 14 amino acids. Trimming removed 4 bases from V and 4 bases from J, with 13 bases in between. Germline V gives CDR1 SNHLY, CDR2 FYNNEI.

This clone has ten or more counts. The read ends 3 residues early relative to the CDR3; the germline J gene fills the gap. The chain couples TRBV20-1 to TRBJ1-4; TRBD1 matches at 9 bases. CDR1 is DFQATT, CDR2 SNEGSKA, per germline (reference sequence). The CDR3 contains 13 residues. Trimming at V came to 5 bases and at J to 5 bases, leaving 3 bases not matched to a gene. CDR3 bases read: TGCAGTGCTCTGGGACAGGGAAATGAAAAA. This translates into CSALGQGNEK. The whole CDR3 region reads CSALGQGNEKLFF.

This clone was recorded many times. The CDR3 is cut off 3 residues early in the read; its end comes from the germline J gene. V usage is TRBV30 and J usage is TRBJ1-6; D not certain. Trimming shortened V by 4 bases and J by 5 bases, and 24 bases separated the two germline ends. Germline CDR1 GTSNPN, CDR2 SVGIG (reference sequence). This CDR3 is 18 amino acids long. CDR3: CAWNRAGTRRVHNSPLHF. The CDR3 bases that were read are TGTGCCTGGAATAGAGCAGGAACCCGGAGAGTACATAATTCACCC.

In this sample, this clone turned up a few times. One end of the junction fails to match germline, which may point to a read error. The read stops 3 residues short of the end of the CDR3; the missing end is completed from the germline J gene. The chain uses TRBV7-7 and TRBJ1-2; D unclear. The CDR3 has 14 amino acids. Germline assignment: CDR1 SSHAT and CDR2 FNYEAQ (reference sequence). The sequenced part of the CDR3 DNA is TGTGCTAGCAGCTTGGAAAGCGGGAGTGATACC. It is translated as CASSLESGSDT. The entire CDR3 reads CASSLESGSDTYTF.